The clone carrying this T cell receptor (beta chain) was recorded only once. Its matching antigen is unknown. The same CDR3 is also encoded by other DNA sequences in this sample. Cells were stimulated with overlapping HIV-1 Gag 15-mer peptides. CD40L-negative CD69-negative CD45RO-high memory CD4+ T cells were sorted as populations depleted of antigen-responding cells. The sample is drawn from a study of persistence of HIV-infected CD4 T cells. Sequencing used immunoSEQ version 4 in survey mode. Libraries were prepared by immunoSEQ multiplex PCR; TCRdb keeps only in-frame clonotypes and omits some of them. Seen here are about 36,000 clones, over 65% observed once, and the top ten hold 5% to 6.5%. The CDR3 loop spans 14 amino acids. V dropped 1 base and J dropped 6; count of bases not matched to a gene: 6. The V gene's germline CDR1 is LGHDT and CDR2 YNNKEL (reference sequence).

V and J are TRBV3-1 (or the pseudogene TRBV3-2) and TRBJ2-7; the match to TRBD2 covers 7 bases. This clonotype was obtained from an adult with HIV. The donor label of this sample is uncertain. The sequenced sample was cultured CD4+ T cells from PBMCs, obtained from a patient who received antiretroviral therapy. CDR3 DNA sequence: TGTGCCAGCAGCCAAGTGGGGACTACCCTCGAGCAGTACTTC. Translated: CASSQVGTTLEQYF.